These T cell receptor beta chains were read from a single sample in a study of T cells in Graves' hyperthyroidism and ophthalmopathy. TCRdb passed the multiplex PCR reads through MiXCR, listing each CDR3 protein once. The sample comprises over 400,000 distinct CDR3 sequences, approximately 14% of which are singletons, and roughly an eighth rests with the top ten. Sequenced material: blood. All receptors come from a man aged 18 to 30 with Graves' ophthalmopathy. The CDR3 runs from the conserved cysteine through the conserved F or W. Each record gives: CDR3 length, clone size, D gene, J gene, V gene, CDR3 DNA, CDR3 protein. A D gene is named only where the DNA matches it firmly. Only some rows state a clone size, as once, few, many or a class for expanded clones.

>17|many|TRBD1|TRBJ1-1|TRBV12-3/TRBV12-4
TGTGCCAGCAGTTTACCGACCAGGGGGGCAGTGAACACTGAAGCTTTCTTT
CASSLPTRGAVNTEAFF
>15|many|TRBD1|TRBJ2-7|TRBV4-1
TGCGCCAGCAGCCAAGAGCCAGGGGGATCCTACGAGCAGTACTTC
CASSQEPGGSYEQYF
>13|many|NA|TRBJ2-7|TRBV7-8
TGTGCCAGCAGCAGGGGGGCAGGCGACGAGCAGTACTTC
CASSRGAGDEQYF
>15|few|TRBD2|TRBJ2-7|TRBV4-1
TGCGCCAGCAGCCACCCGGGACTAGCGGCCTACGAGCAGTACTTC
CASSHPGLAAYEQYF
>15|many|TRBD1|TRBJ1-5|TRBV5-1
TGCGCCAGCAGCCTAACGGGACAGCTCAATCAGCCCCAGCATTTT
CASSLTGQLNQPQHF
>14|many|NA|TRBJ2-1|TRBV11-2
TGTGCCAGCAGCTTAGCCGCCTTTAAACCGGAGCAGTTCTTC
CASSLAAFKPEQFF
>14|few|NA|TRBJ1-2|TRBV28
TGTGCCAGCAGTTTATTTGCCGGCCCCTATGGCTACACCTTC
CASSLFAGPYGYTF
>13|many|TRBD2|TRBJ2-1|TRBV10-3
TGTGCCAGCGAGCGGGACGGAAACAATGAGCAGTTCTTC
CASERDGNNEQFF
>14|few|NA|TRBJ1-2|TRBV19
TGTGCCAGTAGTATTAGGTCAGCTATCTATGGCTACACCTTC
CASSIRSAIYGYTF
>16|many|TRBD2|TRBJ2-2|TRBV7-9
TGTGCCAGCAGCTTGCTAGCGGGAGGCGACACCGGGGAGCTGTTTTTT
CASSLLAGGDTGELFF
>15|many|TRBD1|TRBJ2-5|TRBV6-1
TGTGCCAGCGGTAGTTCGGCAGGGGGCGACGAGACCCAGTACTTC
CASGSSAGGDETQYF
>14|few|TRBD2|TRBJ2-4|TRBV6-2/TRBV6-3
TGTGCCACTGGGACTAGCGTAGCCAAAAACATTCAGTACTTC
CATGTSVAKNIQYF
>14|many|TRBD2|TRBJ2-5|TRBV7-9
TGTGCCAGCAGAAGCGGGGGCGACCCTGAGACCCAGTACTTC
CASRSGGDPETQYF
>16|NA|NA|TRBJ2-3|TRBV3-1
TGTGCCAGCAGCCAAGATCTGGTCCTGAGCACAGATACGCAGTATTTT
CASSQDLVLSTDTQYF
>13|many|NA|TRBJ2-2|TRBV29-1
TGCAGCGTTGAAGAAAGGGATGCAGGGGAGCTGTTTTTT
CSVEERDAGELFF
>14|few|NA|TRBJ1-6|TRBV7-9
TGTGCCAGCACCCGAAGTGGTGGGGATTCACCCCTCCACTTT
CASTRSGGDSPLHF
>13|many|NA|TRBJ2-1|TRBV5-6
TGTGCCAGCAGCTTAACAGGCCGCAATGAGCAGTTCTTC
CASSLTGRNEQFF
>14|many|TRBD1|TRBJ1-1|TRBV12-3/TRBV12-4
TGTGCCAGCAGCCGGGACAGGAATCGCCCTGAAGCTTTCTTT
CASSRDRNRPEAFF
>16|NA|TRBD2|TRBJ2-2|TRBV7-2
TGTGCCAGCAGCGGACTAGCGGGGTGGAACACCGGGGAGCTGTTTTTT
CASSGLAGWNTGELFF
>12|many|TRBD2|TRBJ2-1|TRBV30
TGTGCCTGGAGAATTGGGAGGGAGGAGCAGTTCTTC
CAWRIGREEQFF
>12|few|NA|TRBJ1-3|TRBV29-1
TGCAGCGGTGGGACATCTGGAAACACCATATATTTT
CSGGTSGNTIYF
>18|many|TRBD2|TRBJ2-1|TRBV20-1
TGCAGTGCTAGAGATCGAGCTAGCGGGGGGACCTCCTACAATGAGCAGTTCTTC
CSARDRASGGTSYNEQFF
>15|few|TRBD1|TRBJ1-1|TRBV2
TGTGTCAGCAGTGAGCAGGACAGGGGGGGGACTGAAGCTTTCTTT
CVSSEQDRGGTEAFF
>15|few|TRBD2|TRBJ2-2|TRBV7-3
TGTGCCAGCAGCCGACTAGCGGGGTGGGGAGGGGAGCTGTTTTTT
CASSRLAGWGGELFF
>16|many|NA|TRBJ1-5|TRBV20-1
TGCAGTGCTAGAGATTTTAGCTGGTATAGCAATCAGCCCCAGCATTTT
CSARDFSWYSNQPQHF
>15|many|TRBD2|TRBJ2-1|TRBV9
TGTGCCAGCAGCGTAGCCTCTAGCGGGAGCAGTGAGCAGTTCTTC
CASSVASSGSSEQFF
>12|many|NA|TRBJ1-2|TRBV30
TGTGCCTGGAGTCGTGGTCTCTATGGCTACACCTTC
CAWSRGLYGYTF
>13|many|NA|TRBJ2-5|TRBV11-2
TGTGCCAGCAGCCCCGATCCGAGAGAGACCCAGTACTTC
CASSPDPRETQYF
>14|NA|NA|TRBJ2-2|TRBV12-5
TGTGCTAGTGGTTTACTCGGTAGCATCGGGGAGCTGTTTTTT
CASGLLGSIGELFF
>14|many|TRBD2|TRBJ2-1|TRBV29-1
TGCAGCGCCTTGGGACTAGCGGGGTACAATGAGCAGTTCTTC
CSALGLAGYNEQFF
>17|many|NA|TRBJ1-1|TRBV11-2
TGTGCCAGCAGCCCACTCGACCGCGGACAGACGAACACTGAAGCTTTCTTT
CASSPLDRGQTNTEAFF
>15|NA|NA|TRBJ2-6|TRBV10-3
TGTGCCATCAGTGACAGGGACTCTGGGGCCAACGTCCTGACTTTC
CAISDRDSGANVLTF
>15|once|NA|TRBJ1-6|TRBV6-1
TGTGCCAGCAGGACGCTAGGACAGATTAATTCACCCCTCCACTTT
CASRTLGQINSPLHF
>14|many|NA|TRBJ1-6|TRBV12-3/TRBV12-4
TGTGCCAGCAGCCCCCGTGGGGGAGGTTCACCCCTCCACTTT
CASSPRGGGSPLHF
>17|NA|NA|TRBJ1-6|TRBV15
TGTGCCACCAGCAGCCGACAGTTCAGCTCCTATAATTCACCCCTCCACTTT
CATSSRQFSSYNSPLHF
>17|few|NA|TRBJ1-5|TRBV19
TGTGCCAGTAGTATAGGGCTGGGGCGAGGGAGCAATCAGCCCCAGCATTTT
CASSIGLGRGSNQPQHF
>13|many|TRBD1|TRBJ1-1|TRBV2
TGTGCCAGCAGTGACGGGACAGGGGGTGAAGCTTTCTTT
CASSDGTGGEAFF
>11|many|TRBD1|TRBJ2-7|TRBV12-3/TRBV12-4
TGTGCCAGCGGCCAGACAGGGGAGCAGTACTTC
CASGQTGEQYF
>14|many|NA|TRBJ1-4|TRBV6-1
TGTGCCAGCAGTGAAGGGTCAGGGCCTGAAAAACTGTTTTTT
CASSEGSGPEKLFF
>17|many|NA|TRBJ2-2|TRBV2
TGTGCCAGCAGTGAATATCGGCTAGCCGAGAACACCGGGGAGCTGTTTTTT
CASSEYRLAENTGELFF
>12|many|NA|TRBJ2-3|TRBV30
TGTGCCTGGAGTGTAGTGGCGGATACGCAGTATTTT
CAWSVVADTQYF
>11|few|TRBD1|TRBJ2-4|TRBV6-1
TGTGCCAGCAGTCAACAGGGGCTTCAGTACTTC
CASSQQGLQYF